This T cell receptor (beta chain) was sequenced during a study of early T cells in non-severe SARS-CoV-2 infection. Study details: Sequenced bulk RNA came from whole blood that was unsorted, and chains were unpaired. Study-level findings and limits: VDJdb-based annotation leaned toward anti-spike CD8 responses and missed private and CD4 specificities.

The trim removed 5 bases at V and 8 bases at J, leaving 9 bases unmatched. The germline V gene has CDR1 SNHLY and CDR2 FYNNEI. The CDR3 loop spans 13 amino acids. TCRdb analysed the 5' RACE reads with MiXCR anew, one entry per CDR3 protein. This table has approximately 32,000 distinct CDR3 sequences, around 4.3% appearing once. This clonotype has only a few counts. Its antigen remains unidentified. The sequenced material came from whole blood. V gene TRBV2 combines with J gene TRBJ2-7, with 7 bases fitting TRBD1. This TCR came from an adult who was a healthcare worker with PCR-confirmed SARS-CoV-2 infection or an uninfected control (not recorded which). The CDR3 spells CASSPTGAIKQYF. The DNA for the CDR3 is TGTGCCAGCAGTCCTACAGGGGCGATTAAGCAGTACTTC.